The clone carrying this T cell receptor beta chain has just one count. Its antigen is not known. The template was RNA from unsorted bulk tissue. Newly diagnosed lung cancer patients had thoracic surgery in China, August–November 2014, without prior chemotherapy. Germline CDR1 is SGHNT and CDR2 is YYREEE (reference sequence). This CDR3 has 17 residues. Trimming at V came to 3 bases and at J to 8 bases, leaving 15 bases not matched to a gene. The sample comes from a study of tumor and adjacent non-tumor tissue in lung cancer. Findings and limits, study-wide: In normal lung, the top 100 clones were significantly more dominant than in tumor.

The library came from three nested PCR rounds adapted from ARM-PCR protocols. TCRdb fed the multiplex PCR reads into MiXCR, producing one record per CDR3 protein. The table lists under 150,000 distinct CDR3 sequences, around 61% of them singletons, with roughly 18% in the top ten. This TCR came from a man in his sixties with small cell lung cancer. Sequenced sample: lung tumor tissue. The chain has TRBV5-4 and TRBJ2-2; 8 bases match TRBD2. The CDR3 nucleotides are TGTGCCAGCAGCTCTGGAGAGAAGAGCGGGAGCTCTGGGGAGCTGTTTTTT. This encodes CASSSGEKSGSSGELFF.